Shown below are 13 T cell receptor beta chains from a single sample sequenced in a study of OX40 agonist ivuxolimab in advanced cancers. Measured with immunoSEQ multiplex PCR; TCRdb has only the in-frame clones, and not every one. The sample has around 19,000 clones; about 86% are singletons. The sample here was CD4+ or CD8+ T cells sorted from blood, taken in a trial of the OX40 agonist ivuxolimab. All receptors derive from an adult with an advanced solid tumor such as melanoma, head and neck, liver or kidney cancer.

This clone is deemed medium-sized. The V call is TRBV27, the J call TRBJ2-7, with TRBD1 matching over 11 bases. The germline V gene has CDR1 MNHEY and CDR2 SMNVEV (reference sequence). V was clipped by 3 bases and J by 6 bases; unmatched bases: 4. CDR3 length: 14 amino acids. The CDR3 region is CASSLGTGGSEQYF. The CDR3 region has the DNA TGTGCCAGCAGTTTGGGGACAGGGGGGTCCGAGCAGTACTTC.

Of note for this clone: The sample carries other DNA sequences with the same CDR3. This chain connects TRBV4-1 to TRBJ2-7; either TRBD1 or TRBD2 may supply D (5 bases each). Germline CDR1 and CDR2: MGHRA and YSYEKL. The CDR3 covers 16 residues. The germline V and J ends were trimmed by 1 base and 5 bases, with 18 bases remaining between them. The CDR3 here is CASSQAPSVGVHEQYF. As DNA, the CDR3 is TGCGCCAGCAGCCAAGCCCCCTCCGTGGGGGTCCACGAGCAGTACTTC.

This clone has only one observation. This chain joins TRBV30 and TRBJ1-3; D ambiguous. Trimming stripped 0 bases from V and 0 bases from J, with 6 bases between. Germline lookup yields CDR1 GTSNPN and CDR2 SVGIG (reference sequence). The CDR3 contains 14 residues. In DNA, the CDR3 is TGTGCCTGGAGTGTCTCGAGCTCTGGAAACACCATATATTTT. Its translation: CAWSVSSSGNTIYF.

The chain employs TRBV6-5 and TRBJ1-3; no reliable D call. Germline CDR1 and CDR2: MNHEY and SVGAGI. The CDR3 length is 14 residues. V was cut by 1 base and J by 0 bases, with 4 bases left in between. The CDR3 sequence: CASSYLGSGNTIYF. The CDR3 DNA sequence: TGTGCCAGCAGTTACTTGGGCTCTGGAAACACCATATATTTT.

The CDR3 loop reads CASKGQGLWSYNEQFF. CDR3 bases: TGTGCCAGCAAGGGCCAGGGGCTATGGTCCTACAATGAGCAGTTCTTC. V is TRBV2 and J is TRBJ2-1; possible D gene TRBD1, 6 bases. CDR3 size: 16 residues. Trimming cost V 7 bases and J 1 base, with 17 bases left between them. The germline CDR1 and CDR2 sequences are SNHLY and FYNNEI.

The chain couples TRBV3-2 to TRBJ2-3. TRBV3-2 is flagged as a pseudogene. This CDR3 is 9 amino acids long. This chain's CDR3 is CASSPAQYF. The DNA for the CDR3 is TGTGCCAGCAGCCCCGCACAGTATTTT.

Written as DNA, the CDR3 is TGCAGCGTTGTTCGACAGGATTTAGGCCGTGGCTACACCTTC. This gives the protein CSVVRQDLGRGYTF. The chain carries TRBV29-1 and TRBJ1-2; D perhaps matches TRBD1 (6 bases). V lost 4 bases and J lost 7, with 19 bases in between. Germline V gene data show CDR1 as SQVTM and CDR2 as ANQGSEA. The CDR3 sequence is 14 residues long.

V gene TRBV18 combines with J gene TRBJ2-7, with a tentative D call TRBD2 (5 bases). Germline-derived CDR1 and CDR2 are KGHSH and LQKENI. The CDR3 loop spans 13 amino acids. The ends were cut back, 5 bases at V and 3 bases at J, with 11 bases in the middle. This CDR3 is CASSKEEGYEQYF. In DNA, the CDR3 is TGTGCCAGCTCAAAGGAAGAGGGCTACGAGCAGTACTTC.

J is TRBJ1-4 and V is TRBV5-1; 7 bases map to TRBD1. J lost 7 bases, V lost 0 bases, and 9 bases had no gene match. The V gene's germline CDR1 is SGHRS and CDR2 YFSETQ. The CDR3 consists of 16 residues. For the CDR3, the DNA is TGCGCCAGCAGCTTGGGGCTACAGGGGATCGGTGAAAAACTGTTTTTT. This translates into CASSLGLQGIGEKLFF.

The rearrangement joins TRBV21-1 to TRBJ2-2; the table's D call TRBD1 went unverified against the DNA. TRBV21-1 is assigned pseudogene status. The CDR3 length is 15 residues. The DNA of the CDR3 is TGTGCCAGCGGGTCCGGGACAGCGAACACCGGGGAGCTGTTTTTT. Translated: CASGSGTANTGELFF.

V usage is TRBV18 and J usage is TRBJ2-2, with D perhaps TRBD1 (6 bases). The germline V gene encodes CDR1 KGHSH and CDR2 LQKENI. V was shortened by 4 bases and J by 4 bases, with 10 bases between the two germline ends. The CDR3 runs 14 residues. DNA for the CDR3: TGTGCCAGCTCACTAGGGACAACCACCGGGGAGCTGTTTTTT. It is translated as CASSLGTTTGELFF.

This sequence joins TRBV6-5 and TRBJ2-3; unclear D gene. CDR3 length: 14 residues. Germline-derived CDR1 and CDR2 are MNHEY and SVGAGI. The V end lost 1 base, the J end lost 5 bases, and 10 bases lay between the germline ends. CDR3 sequence (DNA): TGTGCCAGCAGTTACTTCCGTTGGGTAGATACGCAGTATTTT. Translation: CASSYFRWVDTQYF.

The chain is built from TRBV29-1 and TRBJ2-2; no definite D call. Germline CDR1 is SQVTM and CDR2 is ANQGSEA. V was shortened by 4 bases and J by 1 base, with 7 bases between the two germline ends. This CDR3 is built from 13 residues. This CDR3 is CSVGTKNTGELFF. CDR3 nucleotides: TGCAGCGTTGGTACAAAGAACACCGGGGAGCTGTTTTTT.